This T cell receptor beta chain came from a study of early T cells in non-severe SARS-CoV-2 infection. Study context: Whole-blood bulk RNA, unsorted, was sequenced, and chains were unpaired.

The study's findings and limits: Lookups in VDJdb leaned toward anti-spike CD8 responses and missed private and CD4 specificities.

To note about this clonotype: Antigen unknown.

The CDR3 sequence is 17 residues long. Germline CDR1 and CDR2: SGHTA and FQGNSA. With 4 bases clipped from V and 6 bases from J, the junction kept 10 bases outside the gene matches. Unique molecular identifiers tagged individual cDNA molecules. TCRdb reanalysed the 5' RACE reads using MiXCR and keeps one entry per CDR3 protein. The data show about 48,000 distinct CDR3 sequences, 13% seen once. This TCR came from an adult who was a healthcare worker with PCR-confirmed SARS-CoV-2 infection or an uninfected control (not recorded which). The rearrangement joins TRBV7-2 to TRBJ2-2, with 11 bases aligning to TRBD1. Sequencing was performed on whole blood. CDR3 nucleotide sequence: TGTGCCAGCAGCTCAGGACAGGGGGCAAGTTTTCCCGGGGAGCTGTTTTTT. It is translated as CASSSGQGASFPGELFF.